The next 29 T cell receptor beta chains were all read from a single sample in a study of identical twins. In TCRdb, the 5' RACE reads were re-called with MiXCR into one record per CDR3 protein. Among about 1.7 million distinct CDR3 sequences, around 29% were seen once, and the ten largest hold 0.27%. The specimen sequenced was cord blood. Receptors originate from a newborn girl in good health.

This clonotype was detected only a few times. The rearrangement links TRBV6-6 to TRBJ1-4; D is unclear. The V end lost 1 base, the J end lost 5 bases, and 5 bases lay between the germline ends. The CDR3 spans 13 residues. Germline values: CDR1 MNHNY, CDR2 SVGAGI (reference sequence). The CDR3 loop reads CASSYFRNEKLFF. CDR3 DNA: TGTGCCAGCAGTTACTTTCGCAATGAAAAACTGTTTTTT.

Many counts were recorded for this clonotype. The rearrangement links TRBV25-1 to TRBJ2-1; D remains unclear. V shed 8 bases and J shed 1 base, with 6 bases lying between them. The CDR3 contains 12 residues. Germline V gene lookup returns CDR1 MGHDK and CDR2 SYGVNS. The CDR3 DNA is TGTGCCAGCCTAGGGTCCTACAATGAGCAGTTCTTC. It encodes CASLGSYNEQFF.

On this clonotype: A much larger clone lies one base from this, so it may be a read error. This chain links TRBV27 with TRBJ2-6; D gene unclear. Germline V CDR1 and CDR2: MNHEY, SMNVEV (reference sequence). CDR3 size: 13 residues. CDR3 amino acids: CASSFSRANVRTF. In nucleotides, the CDR3 is TGTGCCAGCAGTTTCAGCCGGGCCAACGTCCGGACTTTC.

Worth noting for this clonotype: It may be a read error: a sequence one base away is much more abundant. This chain connects TRBV4-2 to TRBJ2-1; D is perhaps TRBD2 (5 bases). The end of the DNA is better explained by TRBJ2-7, so the J call may be wrong. The CDR3 has 15 amino acids. Per the germline V gene, CDR1 is LGHNA and CDR2 is YNFKEQ. The CDR3 protein is CASSPDFSSYNEQYF. The DNA for the CDR3 is TGTGCCAGCAGCCCGGACTTTTCCTCCTACAATGAGCAGTACTTC.

This clonotype was seen a few times. The genes are TRBV10-3 and TRBJ1-4; D is undetermined. Germline V gene sequence: CDR1 ENHRY, CDR2 SYGVKD. This CDR3 has 12 residues. Trimming cost V 4 bases and J 5 bases, with 5 bases left between them. DNA for the CDR3: TGTGCCATCAGTGGAGGGAATGAAAAACTGTTTTTT. Protein: CAISGGNEKLFF.

This chain uses TRBV5-1 with TRBJ2-5, with TRBD2 matching 11 bases. The V gene's germline CDR1 is SGHRS and CDR2 YFSETQ. The CDR3 totals 17 residues. Trimming removed 4 bases from V and 2 bases from J; junction bases left unmatched: 10. In DNA, the CDR3 is TGCGCCAGCAGCGCCACGAAACTAGCGGGGGTGCAAGAGACCCAGTACTTC. The encoded protein is CASSATKLAGVQETQYF.

This clonotype was seen ten or more times. The V call is TRBV7-2, the J call TRBJ2-7; no reliable D call. Germline CDR1 is SGHTA and CDR2 is FQGNSA. The ends were cut back, 5 bases at V and 2 bases at J, with 10 bases in the middle. The CDR3 sequence is 13 residues long. CDR3 DNA sequence: TGTGCCAGCAGCCCTAAAATACCCTACGAGCAGTACTTC. Encoded protein: CASSPKIPYEQYF. Full variable domain (remainder filled in from reference TRBV7-2 and TRBJ2-7): GAGVSQSPSNKVTEKGKDVELRCDPISGHTALYWYRQSLGQGLEFLIYFQGNSAPDKSGLPSDRFSAERTGGSVSTLTIQRTQQEDSAVYLCASSPKIPYEQYFGPGTRLTVT.

In its sample, this clonotype was seen a few times. The chain joins TRBV7-2 to TRBJ1-4; weak D call: TRBD1 (6 bases). The CDR3 runs to 14 residues. Trimming removed 2 bases at V and 7 bases at J, with 11 bases between. Germline CDR1 and CDR2: SGHTA and FQGNSA. The CDR3 region has the DNA TGTGCCAGCAGCTTAATACAGGGAAGTGAAAAACTGTTTTTT. Residues: CASSLIQGSEKLFF.

This clonotype was seen only once. The chain combines TRBV21-1 with TRBJ2-7; TRBD2 is the table's D call and was not checked against the DNA. TRBV21-1 represents a pseudogene. There are 16 residues in the CDR3. The CDR3 sequence: CASTPLRQGGRYEQYF. In DNA, the CDR3 is TGTGCCAGCACCCCCCTTAGGCAGGGAGGGAGGTACGAGCAGTACTTC.

The V call is TRBV20-1, the J call TRBJ1-5; D uncertain. V dropped 0 bases and J dropped 0 bases, with 6 bases sitting between them. Germline V gene sequence: CDR1 DFQATT, CDR2 SNEGSKA (reference sequence). This CDR3 has 14 amino acids. CDR3 region: CSARDVNSNQPQHF. The CDR3 DNA sequence: TGCAGTGCTAGAGATGTCAATAGCAATCAGCCCCAGCATTTT.

This clonotype was found a few times. This CDR3 is CASSLNRQFF. In DNA form, the CDR3 reads TGTGCCAGCAGCCTAAATCGGCAGTTCTTC. This chain uses TRBV28 with TRBJ2-1; no definite D call. CDR1 MDHEN and CDR2 SYDVKM come from the germline V gene. The V end lost 6 bases, the J end lost 12 bases, and 9 bases lay between the germline ends. The CDR3 contains 10 residues.

This clonotype was counted between two and nine times. The genes are TRBV29-1 and TRBJ1-2; TRBD1 aligns across 8 bases. The trim removed 6 bases at V and 2 bases at J, leaving 5 bases unmatched. The CDR3 sequence is 13 residues long. The germline V gene has CDR1 SQVTM and CDR2 ANQGSEA. This CDR3 is CSVQGARNYGYTF. CDR3 DNA: TGCAGCGTCCAGGGGGCGCGGAACTATGGCTACACCTTC.

This clonotype has more than one count but fewer than ten. The gene calls are TRBV12-3 or TRBV12-4 and TRBJ2-1, with TRBD1 matching over 7 bases. The V and J ends lost 5 bases and 4 bases, in that order; junction bases with no gene match: 5. The CDR3 is 14 residues long. CDR3 amino acids: CASSGWDSYNEQFF. The CDR3 DNA reads as TGTGCCAGCAGTGGATGGGACAGTTACAATGAGCAGTTCTTC.

This clonotype was seen more than once but under ten times. The V and J genes are TRBV11-2 and TRBJ1-2, with 10 bases matching TRBD1. Germline CDR1 reads SGHAT; CDR2 reads FQNNGV. The CDR3 has 16 amino acids. Trimming at V came to 1 base and at J to 0 bases, leaving 2 bases not matched to a gene. The CDR3 loop reads CASSLVGQGANYGYTF. In DNA, the CDR3 is TGTGCCAGCAGCTTAGTAGGACAGGGGGCTAACTATGGCTACACCTTC.

This clonotype was found a few times. The chain recombines TRBV7-8 with TRBJ2-1, with TRBD1 as a possible D gene (6 bases). The V end lost 2 bases, the J end lost 6 bases, and 11 bases lay between the germline ends. The CDR3 extends over 14 amino acids. The germline V gene has CDR1 SGHVS and CDR2 FQNEAQ. The CDR3 is CASSLTTGGNEQFF. In DNA form, the CDR3 reads TGTGCCAGCAGCTTAACGACAGGAGGCAATGAGCAGTTCTTC.

This clonotype was detected a few times. The chain combines TRBV7-9 with TRBJ2-1; 12 bases match TRBD1. There are 15 residues in the CDR3. V shed 5 bases, J shed 7 bases, and the junction held 6 bases outside the gene matches. Germline CDR1 SEHNR, CDR2 FQNEAQ (reference sequence). CDR3 sequence (DNA): TGTGCCAGCAGCCTCACGGGACAGGGGGCTAATGAGCAGTTCTTC. Translating gives CASSLTGQGANEQFF.

This chain joins TRBV14 and TRBJ2-3; D assignment may be TRBD1 or TRBD2 (5 bases each). Trimming took 1 base from V and 2 from J, leaving 19 bases between them. This CDR3 comprises 18 residues. CDR1 and CDR2 from the germline V gene are SGHDN and FVKESK. The CDR3 here is CASSQGGGQRLTTDTQYF. The CDR3, as DNA: TGTGCCAGCAGCCAAGGGGGCGGCCAGCGACTAACCACAGATACGCAGTATTTT.

This sequence joins TRBV20-1 and TRBJ2-7, with 9 bases identical to TRBD2. With 2 bases clipped from V and 3 bases from J, the junction kept 11 bases outside the gene matches. The CDR3 runs to 16 residues. Germline CDR1 reads DFQATT; CDR2 reads SNEGSKA (reference sequence). The DNA of the CDR3 is TGCAGTGCTAGACTCGTAGCGGGAGAAAAGGGCTACGAGCAGTACTTC. It is translated as CSARLVAGEKGYEQYF.

The table lists this clonotype with a count of one. The chain uses TRBV20-1 and TRBJ2-1, with 7 bases matching TRBD1. J lost 5 bases, V lost 1 base, and 5 bases had no gene match. The CDR3 consists of 14 residues. CDR1 and CDR2 (germline): DFQATT, SNEGSKA (reference sequence). The CDR3 loop is CSARALTGNNEQFF. In DNA, the CDR3 is TGCAGTGCTAGAGCCCTGACAGGGAACAATGAGCAGTTCTTC.

This clonotype appeared a few times. This CDR3 reads CAISEIAGNEQYF. CDR3 DNA: TGTGCCATCAGTGAGATTGCAGGGAACGAGCAGTACTTC. V gene TRBV10-3 combines with J gene TRBJ2-7; D possibly corresponds to TRBD1 (5 bases). CDR1 is ENHRY and CDR2 is SYGVKD in the germline V gene. CDR3 length: 13 amino acids. V was shortened by 2 bases and J by 5 bases, with 10 bases between the two germline ends.

This clonotype occurred a few times. The chain recombines TRBV4-1 with TRBJ2-3; D is possibly TRBD2 (5 bases). V lost 0 bases to trimming and J lost 4 bases, with 8 bases between them. The CDR3 runs 14 residues. The germline CDR1 and CDR2 sequences are MGHRA and YSYEKL. In nucleotides, the CDR3 is TGCGCCAGCAGCCAAGATGAGGGCCCAGATACGCAGTATTTT. Translating gives CASSQDEGPDTQYF.

The chain combines TRBV5-6 with TRBJ1-2; D possibly corresponds to TRBD1 (6 bases). Trimming took 3 bases from V and 4 from J, leaving 13 bases between them. This CDR3 is 14 amino acids long. Germline V gene lookup returns CDR1 SGHDT and CDR2 YYEEEE. This CDR3 reads CASSSTGPAYGYTF. CDR3 nucleotide sequence: TGTGCCAGCAGCTCAACAGGGCCGGCCTATGGCTACACCTTC.

The chain uses TRBV3-1 and TRBJ2-5; 7 nucleotides line up with TRBD2. The V and J ends lost 2 bases and 11 bases, in that order; junction bases with no gene match: 20. The CDR3 has 17 amino acids. Germline V gene lookup returns CDR1 LGHDT and CDR2 YNNKEL (reference sequence). CDR3 protein: CASSQMSGAGSYNEQYF. The CDR3 DNA follows: TGTGCCAGCAGCCAAATGAGCGGGGCAGGATCCTACAATGAGCAGTACTTC.

The sample holds a few counts of this clonotype. The chain joins TRBV28 to TRBJ2-7, with TRBD1 as a possible D gene (6 bases). Germline lookup yields CDR1 MDHEN and CDR2 SYDVKM. V was shortened by 6 bases and J by 2 bases, with 14 bases between the two germline ends. The CDR3 spans 14 residues. Written as DNA, the CDR3 is TGTGCCAGCAGCGCAGGGGTGTTAACCTACGAGCAGTACTTC. The encoded protein is CASSAGVLTYEQYF.

The genes are TRBV6-1 and TRBJ2-3; 11 bases are a match to TRBD2. The junction had 15 bases not matched to a gene; V was cut back by 7 bases and J by 0 bases. CDR1 is MNHNS and CDR2 is SASEGT in the germline V gene. The CDR3 spans 19 residues. The CDR3 sequence: CASNLSWISGRVSTDTQYF. The CDR3 DNA follows: TGTGCCAGCAACCTGAGTTGGATTAGCGGGAGGGTTAGCACAGATACGCAGTATTTT.

This clonotype was counted a single time. V usage is TRBV25-1 and J usage is TRBJ2-7, with D possibly being TRBD2 (6 bases). The CDR3 covers 17 residues. Trimming cost V 0 bases and J 7 bases, with 22 bases left between them. The germline V gene has CDR1 MGHDK and CDR2 SYGVNS. The CDR3 protein is CASSEYVGGRIYNEQYF. Written as DNA, the CDR3 is TGTGCCAGCAGTGAATATGTCGGGGGACGGATATACAATGAGCAGTACTTC.

This clonotype has at least ten counts. The chain joins TRBV5-1 to TRBJ2-7; D perhaps matches TRBD1 (6 bases). The CDR3 length is 15 residues. CDR1 SGHRS and CDR2 YFSETQ come from the germline V gene. Trimming removed 1 base at V and 5 bases at J, with 16 bases between. CDR3: CASSLYPQGRNEQYF. As DNA, the CDR3 is TGCGCCAGCAGCTTGTATCCTCAGGGGCGTAACGAGCAGTACTTC.

This chain joins TRBV6-2 or TRBV6-3 and TRBJ1-2; D is undetermined. The V and J ends lost 4 bases and 8 bases respectively, with 14 bases between them. CDR1 is MNHEY, CDR2 SVGEGT, per germline. The CDR3 sequence is 13 residues long. The CDR3: CASSCMVVGGYTF. CDR3 bases: TGTGCCAGCAGTTGCATGGTCGTTGGCGGCTACACCTTC.

The chain is built from TRBV5-1 and TRBJ2-1; 8 positions match TRBD2. Trimming removed 1 base from V and 9 bases from J; junction bases left unmatched: 6. Germline V gives CDR1 SGHRS, CDR2 YFSETQ. The CDR3 loop spans 14 amino acids. DNA for the CDR3: TGCGCCAGCAGCTTGTTTCCGGGGGGGGTTGAGCAGTTCTTC. It encodes CASSLFPGGVEQFF.